The T cell receptor (beta chain) described here comes from a study of tumor-infiltrating lymphocytes in oesophageal squamous cell carcinoma. MiXCR was run by TCRdb on the PCR reads, yielding one entry per CDR3 protein. Found here are 15,000 to 20,000 distinct CDR3 sequences, around 40% of them singletons; the top ten hold just under 20%. Germline V gene sequence: CDR1 SGHVS, CDR2 FQNEAQ. This CDR3 region has 13 residues. As to this clonotype: One end of the junction does not line up with germline, which may come from a read error.

This receptor was taken from a male donor with esophageal squamous cell carcinoma. V is TRBV7-8 and J is TRBJ2-7; TRBD1 might be the D (5 bases). Sample: esophageal tumor tissue. The CDR3 DNA sequence: TGTGCCAGCAGCTTAGCGCAGGGCCGTAGCCACTTCTTC. Its protein is CASSLAQGRSHFF.